A selection of T cell receptor beta chains follows, all from one sample in a study of shared clonotypes between healthy human individuals. Generated by immunoSEQ multiplex PCR, the TCRdb table keeps only in-frame clones and is missing some. The sample lists 650,000 to 750,000 clones; 55% to 75% were seen once. Material for sequencing was memory CD4+ T cells sorted from blood. The receptor set was obtained from a woman aged 30 to 39 in good health. CDR3s include the opening cysteine and the closing phenylalanine or tryptophan. The order of the fields is J gene, clone size, CDR3 length, D gene, V gene, CDR3 DNA, CDR3 protein. D genes are given only for firm matches. Some rows have no size entry. The others give once, few or many, or a class for an expanded clone.

j_call: TRBJ1-1
clone_size: NA
cdr3_length: 15
d_call: NA
v_call: TRBV4-1
cdr3_nt: TGCGCCAGCAGCCAAGAAACTGGGTCGAACACTGAAGCTTTCTTT
cdr3_aa: CASSQETGSNTEAFF

j_call: TRBJ2-1
clone_size: NA
cdr3_length: 15
d_call: TRBD2
v_call: TRBV15
cdr3_nt: TGTGCCACCAGCCATTTAGCGGGAACGGACAATGAGCAGTTCTTC
cdr3_aa: CATSHLAGTDNEQFF

j_call: TRBJ2-7
clone_size: NA
cdr3_length: 15
d_call: NA
v_call: TRBV11-2
cdr3_nt: TGTGCCAGCAGCTTACTCGGGGCCCTTTCCTACGAGCAGTACTTC
cdr3_aa: CASSLLGALSYEQYF

j_call: TRBJ1-5
clone_size: NA
cdr3_length: 12
d_call: NA
v_call: TRBV15
cdr3_nt: TGTGCCACCGAAGGCTTTGGCCAGCCCCAGCATTTT
cdr3_aa: CATEGFGQPQHF

j_call: TRBJ1-5
clone_size: NA
cdr3_length: 14
d_call: NA
v_call: TRBV6-1
cdr3_nt: TGTGCCAGCAGACCCCAGTGGGACAATCAGCCCCAGCATTTT
cdr3_aa: CASRPQWDNQPQHF

j_call: TRBJ2-5
clone_size: NA
cdr3_length: 15
d_call: TRBD1
v_call: TRBV27
cdr3_nt: TGTGCCAGCAGTGCCCGATTGGGACAGATAGAGACCCAGTACTTC
cdr3_aa: CASSARLGQIETQYF

j_call: TRBJ1-1
clone_size: few
cdr3_length: 15
d_call: NA
v_call: TRBV5-1
cdr3_nt: TGCGCCAGCAGCTTGAGGGGCAGGGAGGGAACTGAAGCTTTCTTT
cdr3_aa: CASSLRGREGTEAFF

j_call: TRBJ2-2
clone_size: NA
cdr3_length: 16
d_call: NA
v_call: TRBV19
cdr3_nt: TGTGCCAGTAGTATAGATGGGACGAGAGGGACCGGGGAGCTGTTTTTT
cdr3_aa: CASSIDGTRGTGELFF

j_call: TRBJ2-7
clone_size: NA
cdr3_length: 18
d_call: TRBD2
v_call: TRBV28
cdr3_nt: TGTGCCAGCAGTTTATCTCTAGCAGCCAGCGGGGGGTCCTACGAGCAGTACTTC
cdr3_aa: CASSLSLAASGGSYEQYF

j_call: TRBJ1-1
clone_size: NA
cdr3_length: 15
d_call: NA
v_call: TRBV19
cdr3_nt: TGTGCCAGTAGTACGTGGATCAGGGGAAACACTGAAGCTTTCTTT
cdr3_aa: CASSTWIRGNTEAFF

j_call: TRBJ1-4
clone_size: NA
cdr3_length: 12
d_call: NA
v_call: TRBV19
cdr3_nt: TGTGCCGGTCATGCAACTAATGAAAAACTGTTTTTT
cdr3_aa: CAGHATNEKLFF

j_call: TRBJ2-2
clone_size: few
cdr3_length: 15
d_call: NA
v_call: TRBV2
cdr3_nt: TGTGCCAGCAGTTCCGACAGGCCTAGGACCGGGGAGCTGTTTTTT
cdr3_aa: CASSSDRPRTGELFF

j_call: TRBJ1-1
clone_size: NA
cdr3_length: 14
d_call: NA
v_call: TRBV5-1
cdr3_nt: TGCGCCAGCAGCTTGTTCGGAGAAAACACTGAAGCTTTCTTT
cdr3_aa: CASSLFGENTEAFF

j_call: TRBJ1-2
clone_size: NA
cdr3_length: 16
d_call: TRBD1
v_call: TRBV19
cdr3_nt: TGTGCCAGTAGTGATCGATATGGGACAGGGGTCTATGGCTACACCTTC
cdr3_aa: CASSDRYGTGVYGYTF

j_call: TRBJ1-2
clone_size: few
cdr3_length: 14
d_call: TRBD1
v_call: TRBV6-1
cdr3_nt: TGTGCCAGCAGTGAAAGGGGACAGCTACCGGCCTACACCTTC
cdr3_aa: CASSERGQLPAYTF

j_call: TRBJ1-4
clone_size: NA
cdr3_length: 15
d_call: NA
v_call: TRBV15
cdr3_nt: TGTGCCACCACGCGGGAGGTACTTATGGATGAAAAACTGTTTTTT
cdr3_aa: CATTREVLMDEKLFF

j_call: TRBJ1-5
clone_size: few
cdr3_length: 15
d_call: TRBD1
v_call: TRBV6-1
cdr3_nt: TGTGCCAGCAGTGCTGGGACAGCCAGGGATCAGCCCCAGCATTTT
cdr3_aa: CASSAGTARDQPQHF

j_call: TRBJ2-1
clone_size: NA
cdr3_length: 13
d_call: NA
v_call: TRBV2
cdr3_nt: TGTGCCAGCAGTGAAGGGCGGGTCAATGAGCAGTTCTTC
cdr3_aa: CASSEGRVNEQFF

j_call: TRBJ2-1
clone_size: few
cdr3_length: 15
d_call: NA
v_call: TRBV5-1
cdr3_nt: TGCGCCAGCAGCTTGGATTCGACAGCCGACAATGAGCAGTTCTTC
cdr3_aa: CASSLDSTADNEQFF

j_call: TRBJ2-3
clone_size: NA
cdr3_length: 12
d_call: NA
v_call: TRBV9
cdr3_nt: TGTGCCAGCAGCGTAGGGCAAGATACGCAGTATTTT
cdr3_aa: CASSVGQDTQYF

j_call: TRBJ1-1
clone_size: NA
cdr3_length: 13
d_call: NA
v_call: TRBV14
cdr3_nt: TGTGCCAGCAGCCGGACCATCAACACTGAAGCTTTCTTT
cdr3_aa: CASSRTINTEAFF

j_call: TRBJ2-3
clone_size: NA
cdr3_length: 17
d_call: TRBD2
v_call: TRBV5-4
cdr3_nt: TGTGCCAGCAGCTTGAGGAAGGGACTAGCGGCCACAGATACGCAGTATTTT
cdr3_aa: CASSLRKGLAATDTQYF

j_call: TRBJ2-1
clone_size: NA
cdr3_length: 14
d_call: TRBD2
v_call: TRBV2
cdr3_nt: TGTGCCAGCAGCACTGGACTAGCGGGAAATGAGCAGTTCTTC
cdr3_aa: CASSTGLAGNEQFF

j_call: TRBJ1-2
clone_size: NA
cdr3_length: 12
d_call: NA
v_call: TRBV4-2
cdr3_nt: TGTGCCAGCAGCCAAGAGAGGAATGGCTACACCTTC
cdr3_aa: CASSQERNGYTF

j_call: TRBJ1-5
clone_size: once
cdr3_length: 14
d_call: TRBD1
v_call: TRBV19
cdr3_nt: TGTGCCAGTAGTGTGACAGGGTTAGGGCAGCCCCAGCATTTT
cdr3_aa: CASSVTGLGQPQHF

j_call: TRBJ2-7
clone_size: once
cdr3_length: 15
d_call: NA
v_call: TRBV28
cdr3_nt: TGTGCCAGCAGTTTGAATGGAGGGCCCTTCTACGAGCAGTACTTC
cdr3_aa: CASSLNGGPFYEQYF

j_call: TRBJ1-5
clone_size: few
cdr3_length: 12
d_call: NA
v_call: TRBV7-9
cdr3_nt: TGTGCCAGCAGTGATAACTATCAGCCCCAGCATTTT
cdr3_aa: CASSDNYQPQHF

j_call: TRBJ2-3
clone_size: NA
cdr3_length: 14
d_call: NA
v_call: TRBV19
cdr3_nt: TGTGCCAGTAGTATTTCCCCGAGCACAGATACGCAGTATTTT
cdr3_aa: CASSISPSTDTQYF

j_call: TRBJ2-1
clone_size: NA
cdr3_length: 16
d_call: NA
v_call: TRBV28
cdr3_nt: TGTGCCAGCACTAATCCGGGGGTTTTCTCATACAATGAGCAGTTCTTC
cdr3_aa: CASTNPGVFSYNEQFF

j_call: TRBJ2-7
clone_size: NA
cdr3_length: 14
d_call: TRBD1
v_call: TRBV19
cdr3_nt: TGTGCCAGTAGTATAGCGGGACAGGGTGGCGAGCAGTACTTC
cdr3_aa: CASSIAGQGGEQYF

j_call: TRBJ2-7
clone_size: NA
cdr3_length: 14
d_call: TRBD1
v_call: TRBV5-1
cdr3_nt: TGCGCCAGCAGCTTGGGCACAGGGGAAGACGAGCAGTACTTC
cdr3_aa: CASSLGTGEDEQYF

j_call: TRBJ2-7
clone_size: NA
cdr3_length: 15
d_call: TRBD1
v_call: TRBV28
cdr3_nt: TGTGCCAGCAGCGGTATGACAGGGGCCTGGAACGAGCAGTACTTC
cdr3_aa: CASSGMTGAWNEQYF

j_call: TRBJ1-1
clone_size: NA
cdr3_length: 16
d_call: NA
v_call: TRBV5-1
cdr3_nt: TGCGCCAGCAGCCGGGACCCCAGGCAGGAGAACACTGAAGCTTTCTTT
cdr3_aa: CASSRDPRQENTEAFF

j_call: TRBJ2-7
clone_size: NA
cdr3_length: 14
d_call: TRBD1
v_call: TRBV2
cdr3_nt: TGTGCCAGCAGTGGAGGGACAGGCTCCTACGAGCAGTACTTC
cdr3_aa: CASSGGTGSYEQYF

j_call: TRBJ2-2
clone_size: NA
cdr3_length: 15
d_call: NA
v_call: TRBV7-9
cdr3_nt: TGTGCCAGCAGCTACCACGGACTAAGCACCGGGGAGCTGTTTTTT
cdr3_aa: CASSYHGLSTGELFF

j_call: TRBJ2-3
clone_size: NA
cdr3_length: 15
d_call: TRBD2
v_call: TRBV25-1
cdr3_nt: TGTGCCAGCAGTGCGGCGGGAGATAGCACAGATACGCAGTATTTT
cdr3_aa: CASSAAGDSTDTQYF

j_call: TRBJ2-1
clone_size: NA
cdr3_length: 16
d_call: NA
v_call: TRBV25-1
cdr3_nt: TGTGCCAGCAGCGAAACTTCCTCCCTCGGGGATGATGAGCAGTTCTTC
cdr3_aa: CASSETSSLGDDEQFF

j_call: TRBJ1-1
clone_size: NA
cdr3_length: 14
d_call: NA
v_call: TRBV28
cdr3_nt: TGTGCCAGCAGTTTGCACGGGCTGAACACTGAAGCTTTCTTT
cdr3_aa: CASSLHGLNTEAFF

j_call: TRBJ1-1
clone_size: once
cdr3_length: 15
d_call: NA
v_call: TRBV5-1
cdr3_nt: TGCGCCAGCAGCCCGGGTCTACCAAGTAACACTGAAGCTTTCTTT
cdr3_aa: CASSPGLPSNTEAFF

j_call: TRBJ1-2
clone_size: once
cdr3_length: 13
d_call: TRBD1
v_call: TRBV25-1
cdr3_nt: TGTGCCAGCAGTCGGGACAGGGTCGGTGGCTACACCTTC
cdr3_aa: CASSRDRVGGYTF